These 21 T cell receptor beta chains came from one sample sequenced in a study of cytomegalovirus exposure and HLA in healthy donors. PCR involved 60 Vbeta and 13 Jbeta primers. Profiling relied on immunoSEQ multiplex PCR, and the TCRdb table lists in-frame clones only, not all of them. Altogether under 150,000 clones are present, around four fifths being singletons, with the ten largest covering more than 0.9%. The sample consisted of PBMCs. Receptor source: a boy between 5 and 17 years old in good health and CMV-seronegative.

The chain joins TRBV4-3 to TRBJ2-7; 8 bases fit TRBD2. Trimming removed 0 bases from V and 7 bases from J; junction bases left unmatched: 8. The CDR3 extends over 15 amino acids. Germline values: CDR1 LGHNA, CDR2 YSLEER. The CDR3 protein is CASSQELAALGEQYF. The CDR3 coding sequence is TGCGCCAGCAGCCAAGAACTAGCGGCCCTCGGAGAGCAGTACTTC.

The chain couples TRBV9 to TRBJ2-5, with D perhaps TRBD2 (6 bases). The J call may not be correct, given that the DNA end is closer to TRBJ2-7. The length of the CDR3 is 17 residues. Germline V gene lookup returns CDR1 SGDLS and CDR2 YYNGEE. CDR3 amino acids: CASSVTGVGAGSYEQYF. CDR3 nucleotide sequence: TGTGCCAGCAGCGTTACGGGGGTAGGTGCGGGTTCCTACGAGCAGTACTTC.

Only one count was recorded for this clone. The chain links TRBV9 to TRBJ2-2; perhaps TRBD2 as D (6 bases). Germline V gene data show CDR1 as SGDLS and CDR2 as YYNGEE. The CDR3 has 14 residues. With 4 bases removed from V and 5 bases from J, the gap between germline ends came to 12 bases. CDR3 in amino acids: CASSRRRDTGELFF. The CDR3 DNA follows: TGTGCCAGCAGCCGTAGGAGGGATACCGGGGAGCTGTTTTTT.

The V call is TRBV15, the J call TRBJ1-2, with a tentative D call TRBD1 (5 bases). The CDR3 covers 15 residues. Germline V gene data show CDR1 as LNHNV and CDR2 as YYDKDF (reference sequence). Trimming pared 4 bases from V and 5 bases from J, leaving 17 bases between. CDR3 sequence reads: CATSTLQQARYGYTF. For the CDR3, the DNA is TGTGCCACCAGCACACTCCAACAGGCTCGGTATGGCTACACCTTC.

CDR3 amino acids: CASSLGGTESGYTF. DNA of the CDR3: TGCGCCAGCAGCTTGGGGGGGACAGAATCTGGCTACACCTTC. This chain links TRBV5-1 with TRBJ1-2; the match to TRBD1 covers 7 bases. The CDR3 contains 14 residues. CDR1 and CDR2 (germline): SGHRS, YFSETQ. Trimming removed 0 bases from V and 7 bases from J; junction bases left unmatched: 6.

This clone came up a few times. The chain has TRBV7-2 and TRBJ2-5, with TRBD2 identical over 7 bases. The CDR3 runs 15 residues. With V trimmed by 1 base and J by 1 base, 3 bases remained unmatched. Germline CDR1 and CDR2: SGHTA and FQGNSA. As DNA, the CDR3 is TGTGCCAGCAGCTTAGTATCTAGCGGCCAAGAGACCCAGTACTTC. Translated, it gives CASSLVSSGQETQYF.

J is TRBJ1-5 and V is TRBV30; D is ambiguous. Germline CDR1 GTSNPN, CDR2 SVGIG (reference sequence). The CDR3 contains 14 residues. The ends were cut back, 2 bases at V and 0 bases at J, with 8 bases in the middle. The CDR3 coding sequence is TGTGCCTGGAGTTCCCCGTTTAGCAATCAGCCCCAGCATTTT. This codes for CAWSSPFSNQPQHF.

This chain connects TRBV28 to TRBJ2-7; the D gene is possibly TRBD1 (5 bases). CDR1 and CDR2 (germline): MDHEN, SYDVKM. Trimming cost V 3 bases and J 4 bases, with 7 bases left between them. This CDR3 contains 12 residues. The CDR3 protein is CASSLKGYEQYF. For the CDR3, the DNA is TGTGCCAGCAGTTTGAAGGGGTACGAGCAGTACTTC.

The chain uses TRBV6-5 and TRBJ2-7, with TRBD2 matching 9 bases. Germline values: CDR1 MNHEY, CDR2 SVGAGI. The V gene end was trimmed by 0 bases and the J gene end by 5 bases; junction bases not matched to a gene: 5. The CDR3 has 15 amino acids. The CDR3 loop reads CASSYSLAGVNEQYF. CDR3 bases: TGTGCCAGCAGTTACTCCTTAGCGGGAGTGAACGAGCAGTACTTC.

The chain has TRBV29-1 and TRBJ1-5; D might be TRBD1 (5 bases). With 4 bases removed from V and 2 bases from J, the gap between germline ends came to 9 bases. In germline, CDR1 is SQVTM, CDR2 ANQGSEA. This CDR3 comprises 13 residues. CDR3: CSVGGGGNQPQHF. The CDR3 DNA reads TGCAGCGTTGGGGGAGGGGGCAATCAGCCCCAGCATTTT.

The genes are TRBV30 and TRBJ1-1; possibly TRBD1 for D (6 bases). Between the trimmed V and J ends, which lost 5 bases and 7 bases, there was a span of 14 bases. The CDR3 has 12 amino acids. Germline lookup yields CDR1 GTSNPN and CDR2 SVGIG (reference sequence). CDR3 residues: CAWALGGGEAFF. In DNA form, the CDR3 reads TGTGCCTGGGCTTTGGGAGGGGGTGAAGCTTTCTTT.

The CDR3 protein is CASSSAGTWSPILTDTQYF. Here the CDR3 DNA reads TGTGCCAGCAGCTCAGCCGGGACATGGTCCCCTATTTTGACAGATACGCAGTATTTT. The V call is TRBV5-6, the J call TRBJ2-3; D is possibly TRBD1 (6 bases). The germline V gene has CDR1 SGHDT and CDR2 YYEEEE. The CDR3 covers 19 residues. Trimming left V 3 bases short and J 3 bases short, with 26 bases between.

This clone was seen a single time. This chain connects TRBV29-1 to TRBJ2-7, with 10 bases that match TRBD2. Germline trimming cut 5 bases from V and 4 bases from J; bases unmatched to any gene: 11. The V gene's germline CDR1 is SQVTM and CDR2 ANQGSEA. CDR3 size: 15 residues. In DNA form, the CDR3 reads TGCAGCGTTCGGCGGGATAGCGGGAGGAGTTACGAGCAGTACTTC. Its translation is CSVRRDSGRSYEQYF.

The rearrangement uses TRBV15 and TRBJ2-2, with D unclear. Trimming took off 7 bases at V and 5 bases at J, with 14 bases between the two ends. Germline lookup yields CDR1 LNHNV and CDR2 YYDKDF (reference sequence). This CDR3 comprises 14 residues. The CDR3 region has the DNA TGTGCCACCAATGGGCCCTTAGGAACCGGGGAGCTGTTTTTT. Translating gives CATNGPLGTGELFF. Variable domain in full (rest from reference TRBV15 and TRBJ2-2): DAMVIQNPRYQVTQFGKPVTLSCSQTLNHNVMYWYQQKSSQAPKLLFHYYDKDFNNEADTPDNFQSRRPNTSFCFLDIRSPGLGDTAMYLCATNGPLGTGELFFGEGSRLTVL.

This clone was observed once. The chain recombines TRBV6-5 with TRBJ2-3, with D possibly being TRBD1 (6 bases). The CDR3 has 14 residues. Looked up from germline, CDR1 is MNHEY and CDR2 is SVGAGI. Trimming shortened V by 3 bases and J by 8 bases, and 15 bases separated the two germline ends. The CDR3 DNA follows: TGTGCCAGCAGTTATGGGGACACTAGGGGTACGCAGTATTTT. Amino acid sequence: CASSYGDTRGTQYF.

The CDR3 sequence is CTSSQGSGGETQYF. The CDR3 coding sequence is TGCACCAGCAGCCAAGGGTCGGGGGGAGAGACCCAGTACTTC. The V call is TRBV1, the J call TRBJ2-5; whether TRBD2, the table's D call, matches the DNA was not checked. TRBV1 is classified as a pseudogene. The CDR3 runs to 14 residues.

The genes are TRBV7-8 and TRBJ2-7; 7 bases map to TRBD2. Germline V gene sequence: CDR1 SGHVS, CDR2 FQNEAQ. Trimming at V came to 1 base and at J to 3 bases, leaving 3 bases not matched to a gene. The CDR3 has 14 amino acids. CDR3 sequence reads: CASSLGDYDYEQYF. The CDR3 DNA is TGTGCCAGCAGCTTAGGGGACTACGACTACGAGCAGTACTTC.

This clone has only one observation. The rearrangement links TRBV7-6 to TRBJ2-1; D remains ambiguous. CDR1 is SGHVS and CDR2 is FNYEAQ in the germline V gene. Trimming stripped 5 bases from V and 8 bases from J, with 10 bases between. CDR3 length equals 12 residues. The chain's CDR3 is CASSDSLYEQFF. As DNA, the CDR3 is TGTGCCAGCAGCGATAGCCTCTATGAGCAGTTCTTC.

This clone has just one count. This chain joins TRBV5-6 and TRBJ1-1; no firm D call. Trimming removed 3 bases at V and 4 bases at J, with 22 bases between. Germline V lookup: CDR1 SGHDT, CDR2 YYEEEE. This CDR3 region has 17 residues. The CDR3 reads CASSSIGIFPRGTEAFF. The CDR3 DNA follows: TGTGCCAGCAGCTCGATCGGCATCTTTCCCCGGGGCACTGAAGCTTTCTTT.

This clone has just one count. V gene TRBV6-5 combines with J gene TRBJ2-1; 7 bases match TRBD2. CDR3 size: 15 residues. CDR1 and CDR2 (germline): MNHEY, SVGAGI. Trimming cost V 7 bases and J 1 base; bases outside gene matches: 7. CDR3 sequence: CASIPRAGSYNEQFF. The CDR3 bases are TGTGCCAGCATTCCCAGAGCGGGATCCTACAATGAGCAGTTCTTC.

This clone was picked up a small number of times. The genes are TRBV29-1 and TRBJ2-7, with D tentatively TRBD2 (6 bases). The CDR3 loop spans 14 amino acids. Trimming stripped 5 bases from V and 3 bases from J, with 17 bases between. Germline values: CDR1 SQVTM, CDR2 ANQGSEA. CDR3 region: CSVTGRLGSYEQYF. For the CDR3, the DNA is TGCAGCGTTACCGGCCGACTAGGTAGCTACGAGCAGTACTTC.